Detailed here is one TCR beta chain. Its matching antigen is unknown. Trimming cost V 9 bases and J 7 bases, with 18 bases left between them. Germline V gives CDR1 MDHEN, CDR2 SYDVKM. CDR3 length equals 13 residues. This specimen comes from a study of T-cell reconstitution after alpha-beta-depleted transplantation in children. Unique molecular identifiers featured in how the TCRbeta library was prepared. Each CDR3 protein is one row after TCRdb ran MiXCR on the PCR reads. The sample yields 200,000 or so distinct CDR3 sequences, 5% to 7.5% seen once. Study-wide results and limits: Reports say that about two months after transplant, the alpha-beta T cells came out of several hundred graft clones that had expanded. Some patients showed high day-60 TCRbeta diversity, which derived from surviving recipient T cells and thymic progenitors.

The receptor comes from a girl under three years old with combined immunodeficiency, due to receive a stem cell transplant. V usage is TRBV28 and J usage is TRBJ1-2; D gene unclear. Sequencing was performed on PBMCs, taken before TCRalphabeta/CD19-depleted stem cell transplant. The CDR3 DNA is TGTGCCAGTCTTCCTAGTTATCGGAGTGGCTACACCTTC. Translated: CASLPSYRSGYTF.